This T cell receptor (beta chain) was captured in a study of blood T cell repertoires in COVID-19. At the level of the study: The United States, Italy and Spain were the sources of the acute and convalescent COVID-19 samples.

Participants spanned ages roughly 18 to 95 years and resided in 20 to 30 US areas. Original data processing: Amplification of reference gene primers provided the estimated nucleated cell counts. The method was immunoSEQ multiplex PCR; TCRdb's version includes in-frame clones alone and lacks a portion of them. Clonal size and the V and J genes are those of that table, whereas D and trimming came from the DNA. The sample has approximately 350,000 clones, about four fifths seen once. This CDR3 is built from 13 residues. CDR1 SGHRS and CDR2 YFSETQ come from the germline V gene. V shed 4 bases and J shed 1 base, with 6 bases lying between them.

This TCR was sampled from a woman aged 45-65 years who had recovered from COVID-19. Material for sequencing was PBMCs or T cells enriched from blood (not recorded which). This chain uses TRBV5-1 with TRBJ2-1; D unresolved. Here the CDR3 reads CASSPLSYNEQFF. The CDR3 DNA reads TGCGCCAGCAGCCCACTATCCTACAATGAGCAGTTCTTC.